The subject of this entry is one T cell receptor beta chain. The sample belongs to a study of T cells in Graves' hyperthyroidism and ophthalmopathy. The CDR3 covers 14 residues. The V end lost 4 bases, the J end lost 2 bases, and 12 bases lay between the germline ends. Germline lookup yields CDR1 LNHDA and CDR2 SQIVND (reference sequence). RNA transcripts were the template for amplifying TCR beta CDR3 regions. During a first-round RT-PCR of the TCR CDR3, the HTBI primer set was used. MiXCR, run by TCRdb on the multiplex PCR reads, gives a single entry per CDR3 protein. The table includes roughly 500,000 distinct CDR3 sequences, approximately 25% detected once. Disease duration was under 3 months in the ophthalmopathy patients, who also had a Clinical Activity Score of at least 3 and a NOSPECS grade of at least 4.

The source of this sequence is a woman aged 25 to 39 with Graves' ophthalmopathy. The chain has TRBV19 and TRBJ2-7; D uncertain. The sample taken for sequencing was blood. The CDR3 is CASSTVQSPYEQYF. CDR3 nucleotides: TGTGCCAGTAGTACCGTACAGTCCCCCTACGAGCAGTACTTC.